Included here is one T cell receptor beta chain sequence, with context. Antigen specificity is unknown. This specimen comes from a study of CD8+ T cells in alopecia areata. At the level of the study: Treated patients were dosed with oral tofacitinib, taking 5 to 10 mg twice daily.

The sequencing template was cDNA reverse transcribed from extracted RNA. Profiling relied on immunoSEQ multiplex PCR, and the TCRdb table lists in-frame clones only, not all of them. The table lists about 210,000 clones, under 70% of them singletons, with around 3.9% in the top ten. Treatment defined: oral pan-JAK inhibitor, 5-10 mg twice daily. Those with alopecia areata gave lesional scalp punch biopsies and peripheral blood. V lost 8 bases to trimming and J lost 3 bases, with 14 bases between them. Germline V gene lookup returns CDR1 WSHSY and CDR2 SAAADI. The CDR3 runs to 14 residues. Study observations and caveats: Scalp samples also yield sequences of resident alphabeta T cells from normal skin. With tofacitinib ongoing, many expanded lesional clones persisted in both scalp and blood.

The clonotype originates from a human donor with alopecia areata. The V and J genes are TRBV10-2 and TRBJ1-5, with D uncertain. Sequences were derived from CD4+ T cells sorted from blood, sampled at week 4, from a patient treated with tofacitinib. CDR3 protein: CASGLSGDNQPQHF. DNA of the CDR3: TGCGCCAGCGGTCTATCAGGTGACAATCAGCCCCAGCATTTT.